Listed here are 17 T cell receptor beta chains from one sample, sequenced in a study of chemoradiotherapy in HPV16-positive cancers. TCRdb's copy holds only in-frame clones and misses some; the assay was immunoSEQ multiplex PCR. The sample contains about 8,900 clones, around 83% of which appear only once. Sample: tumor tissue, taken from a patient who underwent chemoradiotherapy. These receptor sequences come from a human donor with HPV-associated anogenital cancer.

This clone was found once. The rearrangement joins TRBV19 to TRBJ1-1; 8 bases are a match to TRBD1. CDR1 and CDR2 from the germline V gene are LNHDA and SQIVND (reference sequence). This CDR3 spans 16 amino acids. The ends lost 3 bases at V and 4 bases at J; junction bases unmatched: 10. The CDR3 region has the DNA TGTGCCAGTAGTATGCGTGCAGGAACAGGGGGCACTGAAGCTTTCTTT. Translated, it gives CASSMRAGTGGTEAFF.

This chain joins TRBV5-1 and TRBJ1-1; D is uncertain. V was clipped by 0 bases and J by 4 bases, with 10 bases between them. Germline CDR1 is SGHRS and CDR2 is YFSETQ. The CDR3 runs to 14 residues. Here the CDR3 DNA reads TGCGCCAGCAGCTTGGACGCGGCTCGCACTGAAGCTTTCTTT. Protein sequence: CASSLDAARTEAFF.

In this sample, this clone turned up once. DNA for the CDR3: TGTGCCAGCAGCTTACAGGGGATCTCTGGAAACACCATATATTTT. It codes for CASSLQGISGNTIYF. V is TRBV13 and J is TRBJ1-3; tentative D call: TRBD1 (6 bases). V lost 2 bases, J lost 0 bases, and 8 bases lay in between. This CDR3 spans 15 amino acids. The V gene's germline CDR1 is PRHDT and CDR2 FYEKMQ (reference sequence).

The CDR3 spells CASGLGVRNNEKLFF. The CDR3 bases are TGTGCCAGCGGTTTGGGGGTCCGAAATAATGAAAAACTGTTTTTT. The V call is TRBV6-1, the J call TRBJ1-4; possibly TRBD1 for D (5 bases). The CDR3 is made up of 15 amino acids. Germline CDR1 and CDR2: MNHNS and SASEGT. Trimming shortened V by 8 bases and J by 4 bases, and 17 bases separated the two germline ends.

This sequence joins TRBV30 and TRBJ1-1; tentative D call: TRBD1 (6 bases). The CDR3 has 12 residues. V was trimmed by 3 bases and J by 8 bases, leaving 13 bases between them. Germline CDR1 GTSNPN, CDR2 SVGIG (reference sequence). CDR3 region: CAWRGGTREAFF. CDR3 bases: TGTGCCTGGAGAGGGGGGACAAGGGAAGCTTTCTTT. The whole variable domain, filled in from reference TRBV30 and TRBJ1-1, reads SQTIHQWPATLVQPVGSPLSLECTVEGTSNPNLYWYRQAAGRGLQLLFYSVGIGQISSEVPQNLSASRPQDRQFILSSKKLLLSDSGFYLCAWRGGTREAFFGQGTRLTVV.

The chain has TRBV19 and TRBJ2-5; 13 bases are shared with TRBD2. V lost 4 bases and J lost 7; bases outside the gene matches: 3. CDR1 is LNHDA, CDR2 SQIVND, per germline (reference sequence). The CDR3 contains 14 residues. CDR3 sequence (DNA): TGTGCCAGTAGTAGAACTAGCGGGGGGGTGACCCAGTACTTC. Its translation is CASSRTSGGVTQYF.

CDR3 region: CASSLGDRIIDTQYF. As DNA, the CDR3 is TGTGCCAGCAGCCTGGGGGACAGAATAATAGATACGCAGTATTTT. The V call is TRBV28, the J call TRBJ2-3; TRBD1 matches at 7 bases. The germline V gene has CDR1 MDHEN and CDR2 SYDVKM. The CDR3 length is 15 residues. V lost 6 bases and J lost 5; bases outside the gene matches: 11.

This chain links TRBV6-1 with TRBJ1-1; possible D gene TRBD1, 5 bases. The germline V gene encodes CDR1 MNHNS and CDR2 SASEGT. CDR3 size: 15 residues. V was pared by 1 base and J by 4 bases, with 13 bases between. The CDR3 bases are TGTGCCAGCAGTGAAGATCCAGGGTCCGGCACTGAAGCTTTCTTT. As protein: CASSEDPGSGTEAFF.

V usage is TRBV5-1 and J usage is TRBJ1-1; D call uncertain. CDR3 size: 13 residues. Germline CDR1 reads SGHRS; CDR2 reads YFSETQ. V lost 4 bases and J lost 1, with 8 bases in between. This CDR3 is CASSQSQNTEAFF. In DNA form, the CDR3 reads TGCGCCAGCAGCCAGTCACAGAACACTGAAGCTTTCTTT.

The V and J genes are TRBV28 and TRBJ1-5; a weak D match, TRBD1 (5 bases). Germline V gene lookup returns CDR1 MDHEN and CDR2 SYDVKM. This CDR3 is built from 14 residues. V lost 7 bases and J lost 4, with 14 bases in between. The CDR3 region is CASTLGLLNQPQHF. CDR3 sequence (DNA): TGTGCCAGCACCCTGGGACTCCTGAATCAGCCCCAGCATTTT.

This chain uses TRBV9 with TRBJ2-4; D is unclear. The ends were cut back, 0 bases at V and 3 bases at J, with 16 bases in the middle. CDR3 length equals 17 residues. Germline V gene sequence: CDR1 SGDLS, CDR2 YYNGEE. The chain's CDR3 is CASSVDGPLGVKNIQYF. CDR3 DNA sequence: TGTGCCAGCAGCGTAGACGGGCCTCTAGGAGTCAAAAACATTCAGTACTTC.

This clone showed up just once. V is TRBV15 and J is TRBJ1-2, with TRBD1 as a possible D gene (6 bases). The V and J ends lost 5 bases and 4 bases respectively, with 17 bases between them. The CDR3 runs 15 residues. In germline, CDR1 is LNHNV, CDR2 YYDKDF (reference sequence). This CDR3 is CATSAGGIGSYGYTF. CDR3 in DNA: TGTGCCACCAGCGCGGGGGGCATTGGGAGCTATGGCTACACCTTC.

J is TRBJ2-2 and V is TRBV5-4, with a tentative D call TRBD1 (6 bases). This CDR3 is 17 amino acids long. The ends were cut back, 0 bases at V and 2 bases at J, with 14 bases in the middle. Germline assignment: CDR1 SGHNT and CDR2 YYREEE (reference sequence). This CDR3 is CASSLVLRTVNTGELFF. The CDR3 nucleotides are TGTGCCAGCAGCTTGGTACTTAGGACAGTTAACACCGGGGAGCTGTTTTTT.

This chain links TRBV5-1 with TRBJ2-1, with 9 bases matching TRBD1. Germline CDR1 is SGHRS and CDR2 is YFSETQ. Losses at the gene ends were 4 bases for V and 4 bases for J; bases not matched to a gene: 0. The CDR3 has 13 residues. This CDR3 reads CASSGTGYNEQFF. The CDR3 bases are TGCGCCAGCAGCGGGACAGGGTACAATGAGCAGTTCTTC.

This chain joins TRBV5-1 and TRBJ2-1; D perhaps matches TRBD1 (6 bases). V gave up 0 bases and J gave up 9 bases, with 10 bases separating them. CDR1 SGHRS and CDR2 YFSETQ come from the germline V gene. The CDR3 contains 13 residues. CDR3 amino acids: CASSLDRASEQFF. The CDR3 bases are TGCGCCAGCAGCTTGGACAGGGCAAGTGAGCAGTTCTTC.

Only one count was recorded for this clone. The chain is built from TRBV4-1 and TRBJ2-1; tentatively, D is TRBD1 or TRBD2 (5 bases each). This CDR3 comprises 16 residues. Germline V gene sequence: CDR1 MGHRA, CDR2 YSYEKL. Trimming left V 3 bases short and J 5 bases short, with 17 bases between. The CDR3 coding sequence is TGCGCCAGCAGCCACCTCCGGGACCCTAAACACAATGAGCAGTTCTTC. Its translation is CASSHLRDPKHNEQFF.

The chain has TRBV7-6 and TRBJ2-2; the match to TRBD1 covers 11 bases. Trimming cost V 5 bases and J 3 bases; bases outside gene matches: 2. There are 15 residues in the CDR3. In germline, CDR1 is SGHVS, CDR2 FNYEAQ. Here the CDR3 DNA reads TGTGCCAGCAGCAGGGACAGGGGGGACACCGGGGAGCTGTTTTTT. Translation gives CASSRDRGDTGELFF.